Given below is one TCR beta chain in context. This clonotype was seen ten or more times. Its target antigen remains unknown. Base qualities are not provided; no much larger clone lies one nucleotide away. This specimen comes from a study of T-cell memory formation after mild COVID-19 (dated by TCRdb to about 2021). Regarding the study in general: TCR sequence clusters from the two donors were found to be largely donor specific. Longitudinal TCRalpha and TCRbeta repertoire sequencing tracked T-cell clones expanding and contracting after mild COVID-19 in a couple of donors. Two young, previously healthy adult volunteers made up the cohort, one male and one female. Paper-wide results and their limitations: Clones contracting from day 15 to 85 had balanced CD4/CD8 phenotypes, while a second wave expanding from day 15 to 37 was biased towards CD4+. Only a couple of mild cases were covered by the study, and larger cohorts that include severe cases with pre-infection samples were considered necessary. Some responding clones were detected in pre-infection memory, suggesting pre-existing cross-reactive memory T cells joined the SARS-CoV-2 response. SARS-CoV-2 specificity was not confirmed for the second-wave clones peaking on day 37. Contracting CD4+ clones were found mainly in CM and EM memory subsets, while CD8+ clones were enriched in EMRA.

V loses 5 bases of germline sequence and J loses 0 bases, and the interval between the two ends is 19 bases. The CDR3 starts with the cysteine, ends with the phenylalanine, and has 17 residues. Left in the record is the CDR3 DNA by itself, 51 bases read in frame from the first base. Ficoll-Paque density gradient centrifugation was used to isolate PBMCs. Sequencing was performed on an Illumina NovaSeq 6000. TCRalpha and TCRbeta cDNA libraries were constructed by 5'RACE with constant-segment primers, with sample barcodes and unique molecular identifiers being introduced. Trizol reagent was used to extract RNA from every sample. The libraries were amplified in two PCR steps, and the second step added a second sample barcode and Illumina TruSeq adapters. The libraries were sequenced on an Illumina NovaSeq using 2 x 150 bp paired-end reads. Processing in the source paper ran as follows. Reads were demultiplexed and collapsed into UMI-guided consensus sequences with migec v1.2.7. Using mixcr v2.1.11, the UMI consensuses were aligned to TRA and TRB V and J templates and assembled into clonotypes. A clonotype was counted as expanded or contracted only when both edgeR and NoisET called the clonotype significant, with the noise models trained on biological replicates. edgeR calls used a false discovery rate-adjusted p below 0.01 and a log2 fold-change threshold of 1. As an exploratory analysis of dynamics, max-normalized trajectories of the 1000 most abundant clonotypes were examined by PCA with hierarchical clustering. Separately sequenced CD4+ and CD8+ repertoires were used to assign the CD4 or CD8 phenotype of responding clones. TCRdb cleaned the public reads at Q25 with fastp, built clones with MiXCR and kept in-frame beta chains. Every CDR3 protein is listed once, alongside the most common genes and DNA of its rows. The V and J calls were determined by TCRdb, not by the authors. In this sample the table shows approximately 30,000 distinct CDR3 sequences, about 7.3% of which occur a single time. Together, the top ten hold around 28% of the sample.

Sequencing input: PBMCs or a T cell subset sorted from them (not recorded which). The sequence joins TRBV12-3 or TRBV12-4 to TRBJ1-2; the D gene is perhaps TRBD1, from 6 matching bases. The receptor's source is a young man who had mild COVID-19 (a few samples of this study predate the infection). The sample titles of this study are shuffled in the database, so cell type and time point are left out; the donor was told from shared clones. The encoded CDR3 is CASSHKTGRETNYGYTF. In nucleotides, the sequence is TGTGCCAGCAGTCACAAGACAGGCCGTGAGACTAACTATGGCTACACCTTC.